This T cell receptor beta chain was recovered during a study of T cell responses to AZD1222 COVID-19 vaccine. Looking at the study overall: Second doses at about 4 or about 12 weeks were pooled.

Produced via immunoSEQ multiplex PCR; TCRdb's table is partial and in-frame only. The sample has 120,000 or so clones, 92% seen once. Remarks on this clone: The antigen is unknown.

Overall study results and limits: Sampling that yielded the repertoires occurred only after the peak T cell response. Baseline testing showed seropositivity in only 6 or 7 AZD1222 recipients.

This TCR was recovered from an adult in good health. The sample here was peripheral blood, taken on day 0 of AZD1222 vaccination.

This CDR3 reads CATSTGTETTNEKLFF. CDR3 DNA: TGTGCCACCAGCACGGGGACGGAAACAACTAATGAAAAACTGTTTTTT. The V and J genes are TRBV15 and TRBJ1-4, with D possibly TRBD1 on 5 matching bases. This CDR3 contains 16 residues. V lost 4 bases and J lost 0, with 12 bases in between. Germline CDR1 LNHNV, CDR2 YYDKDF (reference sequence).